This T cell receptor beta chain was sequenced for a study of identical twins. Worth noting for this clonotype: Antigen: not known.

The study's findings and limits: Memory repertoires showed no such pattern, whereas abundant cord blood beta clonotypes carried fewer insertions. Excess sharing by twins proved weaker in beta out-of-frame sequences. Shared out-of-frame alpha sequences (those common to twins) showed excess low generation probability.

TCRdb independently ran MiXCR on the 5' RACE reads; one entry per CDR3 protein. The repertoire holds hundreds of thousands of distinct CDR3 sequences, with approximately 25% as singletons. V dropped 0 bases and J dropped 5; count of bases not matched to a gene: 9. Germline CDR1 and CDR2: DFQATT and SNEGSKA (reference sequence). This CDR3 has 16 amino acids. These data were also reused for a study on T cells expressing NK-cell markers. That study reports: These clonotypes additionally ranked first within the CD3+CD56-NKG2C+ fraction of a few donors.

The sequence derives from a young woman in good health. Source material: CD4+ T cells sorted from blood. The V call is TRBV20-1, the J call TRBJ2-1; 8 bases line up with TRBD2. CDR3 region: CSARDPRRGADNEQFF. CDR3 nucleotides: TGCAGTGCTAGAGATCCGAGGCGGGGGGCCGACAATGAGCAGTTCTTC.